This T cell receptor beta chain derives from a study of long-term antiretroviral therapy in people with HIV. With survey level as its setting, the immunoSEQ assay was v3.0. Libraries were prepared by immunoSEQ multiplex PCR; TCRdb keeps only in-frame clonotypes and omits some of them. Here the sample spans tens of thousands of clones, approximately 80% being singletons. Study-wide points: Despite increasing after ART, diversity remained lower than that of transplant donor controls.

The CDR3 runs 18 residues. The germline gives CDR1 KGHSH, CDR2 LQKENI. V was shortened by 3 bases and J by 4 bases, with 22 bases between the two germline ends. Note on this clone: The antigen is not known.

This TCR was recovered from a woman in her forties or fifties with HIV. The sequences come from unsorted PBMCs, collected 3.1 years after starting antiretroviral therapy. The chain is built from TRBV18 and TRBJ2-1, with D possibly matching TRBD2 (6 bases). CDR3 nucleotide sequence: TGTGCCAGCTCACCTGGTTTGCGCGGGGCAACCCTTTACAATGAGCAGTTCTTC. Its translation: CASSPGLRGATLYNEQFF.